The 9 T cell receptor beta chains listed next were all sequenced from one sample in a study of PD-L1 blockade in urothelial cancer. Indicated time point: peripheral blood 6 weeks after treatment start. Profiling relied on immunoSEQ multiplex PCR, and the TCRdb table lists in-frame clones only, not all of them. The data show roughly 76,000 clones, 80% to 95% seen once. This material consisted of PBMCs, taken around atezolizumab (anti-PD-L1) treatment. The receptors shown here come from a woman aged 80 or older with urothelial cancer.

This rearrangement joins TRBV7-9 to TRBJ2-2, with 13 bases lining up with TRBD2. Germline lookup yields CDR1 SEHNR and CDR2 FQNEAQ (reference sequence). The CDR3 length is 18 residues. Trimming at V came to 3 bases and at J to 8 bases, leaving 12 bases not matched to a gene. DNA of the CDR3: TGTGCCAGCAGCTTGAGAACCGGACTAGCGGGAGAAGGGGGGGAGCTGTTTTTT. Its translation is CASSLRTGLAGEGGELFF.

The chain uses TRBV28 and TRBJ2-7; D remains unclear. CDR1 and CDR2 (germline): MDHEN, SYDVKM. The CDR3 consists of 13 residues. Trimming cost V 5 bases and J 0 bases, with 8 bases left between them. The CDR3, as DNA: TGTGCCAGCAGTCCGTCAGTCTCCTACGAGCAGTACTTC. This sequence encodes CASSPSVSYEQYF.

The chain employs TRBV6-1 and TRBJ2-1; 11 bases fit TRBD2. This CDR3 is 13 amino acids long. Germline assignment: CDR1 MNHNS and CDR2 SASEGT. V shed 6 bases, J shed 6 bases, and the junction held 1 base outside the gene matches. Here the CDR3 reads CASSGTSGNEQFF. CDR3 DNA: TGTGCCAGCAGCGGGACTAGCGGCAATGAGCAGTTCTTC.

This clone has just a few counts. In DNA, the CDR3 is TGTGCCAGCAGTTTTGACAGGGGAACTTTCTTT. It translates to CASSFDRGTFF. The V call is TRBV28, the J call TRBJ1-1; 8 bases fit TRBD1. In germline, CDR1 is MDHEN, CDR2 SYDVKM. The V segment lost 3 bases and the J segment 12 bases; nucleotides outside the gene matches: 3. The CDR3 is 11 residues long. Supplemented by reference TRBV28 and TRBJ1-1, the full variable domain reads DVKVTQSSRYLVKRTGEKVFLECVQDMDHENMFWYRQDPGLGLRLIYFSYDVKMKEKGDIPEGYSVSREKKERFSLILESASTNQTSMYLCASSFDRGTFFGQGTRLTVV.

The V call is TRBV28, the J call TRBJ1-2; 8 nucleotides line up with TRBD1. Looked up from germline, CDR1 is MDHEN and CDR2 is SYDVKM. The ends lost 5 bases at V and 5 bases at J; junction bases unmatched: 4. CDR3 length: 13 amino acids. The CDR3 protein is CASSGTGDYGYTF. The CDR3 DNA reads as TGTGCCAGCAGTGGGACAGGCGATTATGGCTACACCTTC.

This rearrangement joins TRBV5-1 to TRBJ1-1; TRBD1 matches at 7 bases. The CDR3 loop spans 13 amino acids. Unmatched junction bases numbered 4, after V lost 4 bases and J lost 4 bases. Germline CDR1 and CDR2: SGHRS and YFSETQ. CDR3 nucleotide sequence: TGCGCCAGCAGCACCCAGGGGGGCACTGAAGCTTTCTTT. This sequence encodes CASSTQGGTEAFF.

The V and J genes are TRBV6-4 and TRBJ2-5; 8 bases map to TRBD2. J was trimmed by 4 bases and V by 6 bases; bases with no gene match: 4. Germline V gene data show CDR1 as MRHNA and CDR2 as SNTAGT. The CDR3 length is 13 residues. This CDR3 is CASRDSGRETQYF. DNA of the CDR3: TGTGCCAGCAGAGACAGCGGGAGAGAGACCCAGTACTTC.

V is TRBV28 and J is TRBJ1-5, with 7 positions matching TRBD1. J lost 5 bases, V lost 7 bases, and 8 bases had no gene match. Germline V gives CDR1 MDHEN, CDR2 SYDVKM. The CDR3 contains 14 residues. As DNA, the CDR3 is TGTGCCAGCAAGGAGGGGGCCGGGGATCAGCCCCAGCATTTT. Translation: CASKEGAGDQPQHF.

The chain employs TRBV5-1 and TRBJ2-1, with 10 positions matching TRBD2. The germline V gene encodes CDR1 SGHRS and CDR2 YFSETQ. V trimming: 0 bases; J trimming: 4 bases; junction bases outside the gene matches: 7. This CDR3 region has 17 residues. The CDR3 loop reads CASSLVSSGSGYNEQFF. DNA for the CDR3: TGCGCCAGCAGCTTGGTGTCTAGCGGGAGCGGGTACAATGAGCAGTTCTTC.